This T cell receptor beta chain was obtained from a study of control samples from healthy donors and cancer patients. Here immunoSEQ multiplex PCR was the method, and the copy in TCRdb shows in-frame clones only, minus some. The data contain some 41,000 clones, roughly 86% of them singletons. The source is a woman aged 60 to 75 with lung cancer. Material: PBMCs.

Here the CDR3 reads CASSVAGGLGQPQHF. In nucleotides, the CDR3 is TGTGCCAGCAGCGTAGCCGGCGGATTAGGTCAGCCCCAGCATTTT. V is TRBV9 and J is TRBJ1-5; D is unclear. Trimming stripped 0 bases from V and 6 bases from J, with 13 bases between. There are 15 residues in the CDR3. CDR1 and CDR2 from the germline V gene are SGDLS and YYNGEE.